Following are 14 T cell receptor beta chains from one sample sequenced in a study of regulatory T cells in long-lasting Graves disease. CDR3-region Arm-PCR and iRepertoire HTBI primers produced the TCR beta libraries. Using its own MiXCR run on the multiplex PCR reads, TCRdb lists one record per CDR3 protein. The sample has some 500,000 distinct CDR3 sequences, less than 15% seen once. Regarding time point: newly diagnosed GD, antithyroid drugs for less than 3 months. Isolated PBMC RNA provided the starting material for the TCR library. These data were also reused for a study on T cells in Graves' hyperthyroidism and ophthalmopathy.

Source: peripheral blood mononuclear cells (PBMCs), taken at new diagnosis, from a patient treated with antithyroid drugs. These receptors were collected from a man between 25 and 39 years old with Graves disease.

In this sample, this clonotype turned up a few times. The CDR3, as DNA: TGTGCCAGCAGGACTGTCTACAATGAGCAGTTCTTC. Its protein is CASRTVYNEQFF. The V call is TRBV6-1, the J call TRBJ2-1, with no clear D. Trimming cost V 6 bases and J 3 bases, with 6 bases left between them. CDR3 length equals 12 residues. Germline V gene data show CDR1 as MNHNS and CDR2 as SASEGT.

This clonotype showed up just a few times. This chain uses TRBV7-9 with TRBJ1-2; tentative D call: TRBD1 (6 bases). Germline lookup yields CDR1 SEHNR and CDR2 FQNEAQ (reference sequence). The CDR3 is made up of 15 amino acids. Between the trimmed V and J ends, which lost 5 bases and 7 bases, there was a span of 20 bases. CDR3 coding DNA: TGTGCCAGCAGCCCCCCAAGGCAGGGGTTGGTTGGCTACACCTTC. It codes for CASSPPRQGLVGYTF.

The table lists this clonotype with many counts. Here the CDR3 DNA reads TGTGCCATCAGTGAAGTAGGCAGAGATCAGCCCCAGCATTTT. Translating it yields CAISEVGRDQPQHF. This chain links TRBV10-3 with TRBJ1-5, with no clear D. The V and J ends lost 3 bases and 5 bases respectively, with 11 bases between them. Germline V gene sequence: CDR1 ENHRY, CDR2 SYGVKD. This CDR3 is built from 14 residues.

The V call is TRBV20-1, the J call TRBJ2-1; 12 bases line up with TRBD2. Germline lookup yields CDR1 DFQATT and CDR2 SNEGSKA (reference sequence). Trimming cost V 6 bases and J 6 bases; bases outside gene matches: 6. The CDR3 consists of 14 residues. The CDR3: CSARPLAGGNEQFF. The CDR3 bases are TGCAGTGCCCGCCCACTAGCGGGAGGCAATGAGCAGTTCTTC.

This clonotype was seen ten or more times. J is TRBJ1-2 and V is TRBV7-9, with 9 bases aligning to TRBD1. Germline V lookup: CDR1 SEHNR, CDR2 FQNEAQ (reference sequence). V was pared by 5 bases and J by 6 bases, with 13 bases of the junction left unmatched. This CDR3 contains 16 residues. The CDR3 DNA sequence: TGTGCCAGCAGCCCCACCCCCGGGACAGGGCCCGATGGCTACACCTTC. Translating it yields CASSPTPGTGPDGYTF.

This clonotype was seen many times. The chain recombines TRBV28 with TRBJ2-7; possible D gene TRBD2, 5 bases. Germline-derived CDR1 and CDR2 are MDHEN and SYDVKM. V lost 6 bases and J lost 0, with 15 bases in between. This CDR3 is 15 amino acids long. The CDR3 protein is CASSLPASRSYEQYF. The CDR3 DNA follows: TGTGCCAGCAGCCTGCCGGCTAGCCGCTCCTACGAGCAGTACTTC. The whole variable domain, filled in from reference TRBV28 and TRBJ2-7, reads DVKVTQSSRYLVKRTGEKVFLECVQDMDHENMFWYRQDPGLGLRLIYFSYDVKMKEKGDIPEGYSVSREKKERFSLILESASTNQTSMYLCASSLPASRSYEQYFGPGTRLTVT.

The CDR3 region has the DNA TGTGCCAGCGGAGAGTGGCCGCAGTATTTT. It encodes CASGEWPQYF. V and J are TRBV7-9 and TRBJ2-3; D gene uncertain. Per germline, CDR1 SEHNR and CDR2 FQNEAQ (reference sequence). The V end lost 8 bases, the J end lost 10 bases, and 10 bases lay between the germline ends. This CDR3 has 10 residues.

As concerns this clonotype: Since a much larger clone is just one base distant, this may be a read error. The rearrangement uses TRBV24-1 and TRBJ1-6; D is unclear. Looked up from germline, CDR1 is KGHDR and CDR2 is SFDVKD. The CDR3 runs 14 residues. Trimming shortened V by 4 bases and J by 11 bases, and 14 bases separated the two germline ends. CDR3 loop: CATSDSGGRAPLHF. CDR3 bases: TGTGCCACCAGTGACAGCGGCGGGCGAGCACCCCTCCACTTT.

Comment on this clonotype: A single base separates this from a much larger clone, so it may be a read error. The rearrangement uses TRBV12-5 and TRBJ1-2; 8 positions match TRBD1. Germline V gene data show CDR1 as LGHNT and CDR2 as FRNRAP. J gave up 13 bases and V 7 bases, and 26 bases lay outside the gene matches. The CDR3 runs 17 residues. The CDR3 sequence is CASVSDDRGAEDYDCTF. The CDR3 region has the DNA TGTGCTAGTGTTTCCGATGACAGGGGCGCAGAGGACTATGACTGCACCTTC.

This clonotype was seen repeatedly, ten times or more. V usage is TRBV5-1 and J usage is TRBJ1-5; no firm D call. The CDR3 sequence is 14 residues long. V lost 0 bases, J lost 6 bases, and 10 bases lay in between. In germline, CDR1 is SGHRS, CDR2 YFSETQ. As DNA, the CDR3 is TGCGCCAGCAGCTTGGACACTATGAGTCAGCCCCAGCATTTT. It specifies CASSLDTMSQPQHF.

This clonotype occurred many times. The chain employs TRBV28 and TRBJ2-7; TRBD2 agrees at 9 bases. The germline CDR1 and CDR2 sequences are MDHEN and SYDVKM. The CDR3 covers 20 residues. V lost 5 bases to trimming and J lost 3 bases; unmatched junction nucleotides: 23. The chain's CDR3 is CASSGREMTLAGAFHYEQYF. CDR3 bases: TGTGCCAGCAGTGGCAGGGAGATGACTTTAGCGGGAGCGTTCCACTACGAGCAGTACTTC.

CDR3 coding DNA: TGTGCCAGCAGCCCAACCAGGGGTTCCCAGCCCCAGCATTTT. Encoded protein: CASSPTRGSQPQHF. The J gene is TRBJ1-5, the V gene TRBV5-5; possibly TRBD1 for D (6 bases). Germline lookup yields CDR1 SGHKS and CDR2 YYEKEE (reference sequence). Trimming cost V 4 bases and J 7 bases, with 15 bases left between them. This CDR3 has 14 amino acids.

In this sample, this clonotype turned up many times. This chain uses TRBV10-1 with TRBJ2-5; 9 bases line up with TRBD2. This CDR3 is 15 amino acids long. Germline V lookup: CDR1 WNHNN, CDR2 SYGVQD (reference sequence). The J segment lost 4 bases and the V segment lost 3 bases, leaving 6 bases of the junction unmatched. CDR3 DNA: TGCGCCAGCAGTGAAGGGACTAGCATAGGAGAGACCCAGTACTTC. Amino acids: CASSEGTSIGETQYF.

At least ten counts were recorded for this clonotype. Here the CDR3 DNA reads TGTGCCAGCAGTTACTTTCACCCCGCCGGGGAGACCCAGTACTTC. Amino acid sequence: CASSYFHPAGETQYF. The rearrangement links TRBV6-2 or TRBV6-3 to TRBJ2-5; D unresolved. The CDR3 is made up of 15 amino acids. Trimming shortened V by 1 base and J by 5 bases, and 14 bases separated the two germline ends. CDR1 is MNHEY, CDR2 SVGEGT, per germline.